The source of this T cell receptor beta chain is a study of T cell repertoires in cytomegalovirus infection. Study-level background: CMV infection plus the matching HLA type was flagged by public TCR beta signatures. Study-level points and caveats: Ex vivo, HLA-C-restricted CMV-specific TCR beta clonotypes prevailed over the rest of the response.

This clonotype was counted ten times or more. Antigen specificity is unknown. Trimming took 7 bases from V and 4 from J, leaving 22 bases between them. The V gene's germline CDR1 is SGHVS and CDR2 FNYEAQ. CDR3 length equals 16 residues. Each CDR3 protein gets one entry after TCRdb re-called the reads with MiXCR. In the table there are roughly 230,000 distinct CDR3 sequences, 10% to 15% of which are singletons. The sequenced material came from PBMCs. The chain is built from TRBV7-6 and TRBJ1-1; TRBD1 might be the D (5 bases). This TCR was recovered from a human donor in good health (CMV status not recorded). Some clones in this sample may be carry-over from other donors' samples. The CDR3 sequence: CASTQRGGLSSTEAFF. For the CDR3, the DNA is TGTGCCAGCACCCAGAGGGGCGGTCTTTCGAGCACTGAAGCTTTCTTT. The entire variable domain, with the rest obtained from reference TRBV7-6 and TRBJ1-1, is as follows: GAGVSQSPRYKVTKRGQDVALRCDPISGHVSLYWYRQALGQGPEFLTYFNYEAQQDKSGLPNDRFSAERPEGSISTLTIQRTEQRDSAMYRCASTQRGGLSSTEAFFGQGTRLTVV.